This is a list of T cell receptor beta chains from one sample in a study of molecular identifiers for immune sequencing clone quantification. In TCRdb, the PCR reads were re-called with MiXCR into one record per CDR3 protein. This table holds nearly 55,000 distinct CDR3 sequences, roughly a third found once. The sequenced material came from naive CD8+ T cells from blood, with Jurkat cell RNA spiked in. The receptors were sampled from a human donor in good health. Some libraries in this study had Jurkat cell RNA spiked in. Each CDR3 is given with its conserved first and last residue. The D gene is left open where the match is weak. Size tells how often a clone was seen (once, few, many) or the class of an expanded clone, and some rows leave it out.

DNA: TGTGCCAGCAAGGGAAACACCGGGGAGCTGTTTTTT; CDR3: CASKGNTGELFF; size: many; J: TRBJ2-2; V: TRBV5-6; D: NA
DNA: TGTGCCAGCACTCCGACAGGGAGAGGGACTGAAGCTTTCTTT; CDR3: CASTPTGRGTEAFF; size: NA; J: TRBJ1-1; V: TRBV2; D: TRBD1
DNA: TGTGCCAGCAGCCATGGACAGGCGGATGATTTCTATGGCTACACCTTC; CDR3: CASSHGQADDFYGYTF; size: NA; J: TRBJ1-2; V: TRBV25-1; D: TRBD1
DNA: TGCAGCGTCGTAAACCCAGAGAGCTCTGGGGCCAACGTCCTGACTTTC; CDR3: CSVVNPESSGANVLTF; size: many; J: TRBJ2-6; V: TRBV29-1; D: NA
DNA: TGTGCCAGCAGCTTAGCGTTGCGGGACAGGGGGGCCTACGAGCAGTACTTC; CDR3: CASSLALRDRGAYEQYF; size: NA; J: TRBJ2-7; V: TRBV7-2; D: TRBD1
DNA: TGCGCCAGCATCTGGAGAATAGCCACAGGCTACACCTTC; CDR3: CASIWRIATGYTF; size: many; J: TRBJ1-2; V: TRBV5-1; D: NA
DNA: TGCGCCAGCAGCCAGCGGACAGACCAAGAGACCCAGTACTTC; CDR3: CASSQRTDQETQYF; size: many; J: TRBJ2-5; V: TRBV4-1; D: NA
DNA: TGTGCCAGCACCCTGGACGGCTCAGAGTCCTACGAGCAGTACTTC; CDR3: CASTLDGSESYEQYF; size: few; J: TRBJ2-7; V: TRBV28; D: NA
DNA: TGTGCCAGCAGTTCCCCCATAGCGGGAAAAGAGACCCAGTACTTC; CDR3: CASSSPIAGKETQYF; size: many; J: TRBJ2-5; V: TRBV28; D: TRBD2
DNA: TGCAGTGCGTTAACAGGGGCCAACGTCCTGACTTTC; CDR3: CSALTGANVLTF; size: many; J: TRBJ2-6; V: TRBV20-1; D: NA
DNA: TGTGCCAGCAGCCCCCGGGACAGGGCTACAGATACGCAGTATTTT; CDR3: CASSPRDRATDTQYF; size: many; J: TRBJ2-3; V: TRBV7-2; D: TRBD1
DNA: TGTGCCAGCAGCCGTCTTGCGGGAGGTTTCTACAATGAGCAGTTCTTC; CDR3: CASSRLAGGFYNEQFF; size: NA; J: TRBJ2-1; V: TRBV6-2/TRBV6-3; D: TRBD2